The 27 T cell receptor beta chains below come from one sample, sequenced in a study of cytomegalovirus exposure and HLA in healthy donors (TCRdb year 2017). Libraries were made using the immunoSEQ multiplex PCR assay. A mixture of 60 forward primers for TCR Vbeta segments and 13 reverse primers for TCR Jbeta segments was used in the multiplex PCR. As stored in TCRdb, this immuneACCESS dataset retains in-frame rearrangements with V and J assigned. A fraction of the clones does not appear; measured against another copy, unresolved V genes explain less than half of the discrepancy, and the remainder lacks a known reason. A total of around 170,000 clones appear in this sample, 80% of them only once. The ten largest clones represent around 5.7% of the sample. What was sequenced was PBMCs. The receptor source for this set is a man between 40 and 49 years old in good health and CMV-seronegative.

The chain is built from TRBV4-3 and TRBJ2-7; 8 bases match TRBD1. The CDR3 has 15 amino acids. Trimming removed 6 bases from V and 0 bases from J; junction bases left unmatched: 7. Germline loops: CDR1 LGHNA, CDR2 YSLEER. The CDR3 loop reads CASSRDRTDSYEQYF. Here the CDR3 DNA reads TGCGCCAGCAGTCGGGACAGGACTGACTCCTACGAGCAGTACTTC.

This chain uses TRBV12-2 with TRBJ1-4. TRBV12-2 is recorded as a pseudogene. The CDR3 sequence is 16 residues long. The CDR3 is CASRLARSSTAGKLFF. CDR3 DNA sequence: TGTGCAAGTCGCTTAGCGCGTTCCTCTACGGCGGGAAAACTGTTTTTT.

V is TRBV7-8 and J is TRBJ2-3, with D possibly being TRBD1 (6 bases). CDR1 is SGHVS and CDR2 is FQNEAQ in the germline V gene. This CDR3 region has 15 residues. V shed 4 bases and J shed 3 bases, with 14 bases lying between them. The CDR3 DNA reads as TGTGCCAGCAGCTGGAGTCAGGGGATGACAGATACGCAGTATTTT. Translated: CASSWSQGMTDTQYF.

The sample holds a few counts of this clone. The chain combines TRBV5-4 with TRBJ2-1, with D possibly being TRBD1 (5 bases). The CDR3 has 13 residues. The ends were cut back, 7 bases at V and 3 bases at J, with 11 bases in the middle. Germline V gives CDR1 SGHNT, CDR2 YYREEE (reference sequence). The CDR3 sequence: CASGAGFYNEQFF. DNA of the CDR3: TGTGCCAGCGGAGCAGGGTTCTACAATGAGCAGTTCTTC.

V gene TRBV4-1 combines with J gene TRBJ2-2, with 13 positions matching TRBD2. The CDR3 has 17 residues. Germline V gene lookup returns CDR1 MGHRA and CDR2 YSYEKL. Unmatched junction bases numbered 8, after V lost 3 bases and J lost 7 bases. The CDR3 here is CASSQETSGRPGGELFF. The CDR3 nucleotides read TGCGCCAGCAGCCAGGAGACTAGCGGGAGGCCTGGCGGGGAGCTGTTTTTT.

Only one count was recorded for this clone. The rearrangement links TRBV18 to TRBJ2-3, with 7 bases lining up with TRBD2. The CDR3 runs 15 residues. The ends lost 3 bases at V and 2 bases at J; junction bases unmatched: 5. CDR1 and CDR2 from the germline V gene are KGHSH and LQKENI. CDR3 sequence reads: CASSPRLADTDTQYF. In DNA, the CDR3 is TGTGCCAGCTCACCCCGGCTAGCGGACACAGATACGCAGTATTTT.

Here the CDR3 DNA reads TGTGCCAGCAGCCCTAGGTTCACGGTCCGGGGGGCGGGCACAGATACGCAGTATTTT. This codes for CASSPRFTVRGAGTDTQYF. The gene calls are TRBV7-2 and TRBJ2-3, with a tentative D call TRBD2 (7 bases). V was shortened by 5 bases and J by 1 base, with 25 bases between the two germline ends. In germline, CDR1 is SGHTA, CDR2 FQGNSA. The CDR3 has 19 amino acids.

The chain carries TRBV5-1 and TRBJ2-7; 8 bases fit TRBD1. J was trimmed by 3 bases and V by 5 bases; bases with no gene match: 7. This CDR3 spans 14 amino acids. Germline loops: CDR1 SGHRS, CDR2 YFSETQ. The CDR3 nucleotides are TGCGCCAGCAGAAGGACAGGGAGTGGCTACGAGCAGTACTTC. Amino acids: CASRRTGSGYEQYF. Combining the CDR3 with reference TRBV5-1 and TRBJ2-7 gives the whole variable domain KAGVTQTPRYLIKTRGQQVTLSCSPISGHRSVSWYQQTPGQGLQFLFEYFSETQRNKGNFPGRFSGRQFSNSRSEMNVSTLELGDSALYLCASRRTGSGYEQYFGPGTRLTVT.

The CDR3 reads CANGRQGANYGYTF. CDR3 nucleotide sequence: TGTGCCAACGGGCGACAGGGGGCGAACTATGGCTACACCTTC. The chain joins TRBV21-1 to TRBJ1-2; TRBD1 was called by the table and not checked on the DNA. TRBV21-1 has pseudogene status. The CDR3 consists of 14 residues.

The V call is TRBV19, the J call TRBJ1-2; D unresolved. The CDR3 has 13 residues. V lost 1 base, J lost 7 bases, and 10 bases lay in between. The germline gives CDR1 LNHDA, CDR2 SQIVND (reference sequence). CDR3 region: CASSIGVYGGYTF. The DNA for the CDR3 is TGTGCCAGTAGTATAGGTGTCTATGGTGGCTACACCTTC.

This rearrangement joins TRBV6-4 to TRBJ1-1; TRBD1 is a possible D gene (5 bases). The CDR3 is made up of 16 amino acids. Germline V gene lookup returns CDR1 MRHNA and CDR2 SNTAGT. With 0 bases removed from V and 8 bases from J, the gap between germline ends came to 19 bases. CDR3 DNA: TGTGCCAGCAGTGACTCGGACTCAGGGATAGGAGGGGAAGCTTTCTTT. Translating gives CASSDSDSGIGGEAFF.

The chain links TRBV15 to TRBJ1-3, with 8 bases fitting TRBD1. Germline CDR1 reads LNHNV; CDR2 reads YYDKDF (reference sequence). Trimming took 1 base from V and 4 from J; bases not matched to a gene: 6. The CDR3 runs 16 residues. CDR3 residues: CATSRVTGVTGNTIYF. The CDR3 DNA reads as TGTGCCACCAGCAGAGTGACAGGGGTGACCGGAAACACCATATATTTT.

This chain connects TRBV19 to TRBJ1-2; D is perhaps TRBD1 (5 bases). Germline CDR1 and CDR2: LNHDA and SQIVND (reference sequence). V lost 5 bases to trimming and J lost 4 bases, with 14 bases between them. The CDR3 extends over 14 amino acids. The CDR3 sequence: CASSRDGSSYGYTF. The CDR3 nucleotides read TGTGCCAGTAGTCGGGACGGGAGCAGCTATGGCTACACCTTC.

The J gene is TRBJ2-6, the V gene TRBV15; D is perhaps TRBD1 (6 bases). CDR1 and CDR2 (germline): LNHNV, YYDKDF (reference sequence). The CDR3 totals 17 residues. V shed 3 bases and J shed 1 base, with 13 bases lying between them. In nucleotides, the CDR3 is TGTGCCACCAGCAGGGGCTCCCAGGGGTCTGGGGCCAACGTCCTGACTTTC. It yields the protein CATSRGSQGSGANVLTF.

About this clone itself: A junction boundary mismatches the germline segment, possibly from a read error. J is TRBJ2-3 and V is TRBV7-9, with D hard to call. The CDR3 loop spans 13 amino acids. Germline V gives CDR1 SEHNR, CDR2 FQNEAQ (reference sequence). Here the CDR3 reads CSSSLDTLDTQYF. In DNA, the CDR3 is TGTTCCAGCAGCTTAGACACCTTAGATACGCAGTATTTT.

The rearrangement joins TRBV7-8 to TRBJ1-2, with 8 bases matching TRBD1. Germline CDR1 is SGHVS and CDR2 is FQNEAQ. This CDR3 has 14 amino acids. V lost 1 base and J lost 8; bases outside the gene matches: 6. CDR3 bases: TGTGCCAGCAGCTTAGGGGACAGGCAAGAGGGCTACACCTTC. This encodes CASSLGDRQEGYTF.

The chain links TRBV12-5 to TRBJ1-6, with 8 bases that match TRBD1. The CDR3 is 16 residues long. Germline CDR1 LGHNT, CDR2 FRNRAP. J was trimmed by 6 bases and V by 3 bases; bases with no gene match: 7. CDR3 amino acids: CASGFSRTGPNSPLHF. The DNA for the CDR3 is TGTGCTAGTGGTTTCAGCCGGACAGGGCCTAATTCACCCCTCCACTTT. Looking up the rest from reference TRBV12-5 and TRBJ1-6 gives the full variable domain: DARVTQTPRHKVTEMGQEVTMRCQPILGHNTVFWYRQTMMQGLELLAYFRNRAPLDDSGMPKDRFSAEMPDATLATLKIQPSEPRDSAVYFCASGFSRTGPNSPLHFGNGTRLTVT.

This clone is a singleton in its sample. This chain links TRBV30 with TRBJ2-2; D perhaps matches TRBD2 (6 bases). The germline CDR1 and CDR2 sequences are GTSNPN and SVGIG (reference sequence). V lost 6 bases and J 2 bases, leaving 13 bases between the germline ends. The CDR3 sequence is 14 residues long. The CDR3 DNA is TGTGCCTGTCCACTAGCATATAACACCGGGGAGCTGTTTTTT. Its translation is CACPLAYNTGELFF.

This chain uses TRBV5-1 with TRBJ1-1; 7 bases map to TRBD1. Germline V gene sequence: CDR1 SGHRS, CDR2 YFSETQ. V lost 0 bases, J lost 0 bases, and 2 bases stayed unmatched. The CDR3 totals 15 residues. CDR3 sequence (DNA): TGCGCCAGCAGCTTGGACAGGGGAATGAACACTGAAGCTTTCTTT. This gives the protein CASSLDRGMNTEAFF.

This clone was counted once. The rearrangement uses TRBV30 and TRBJ2-1; unclear D gene. CDR3 length: 10 residues. V was trimmed by 2 bases and J by 10 bases, leaving 6 bases between them. Germline CDR1 reads GTSNPN; CDR2 reads SVGIG (reference sequence). CDR3 DNA sequence: TGTGCCTGGAGTCAGGTGGAGCAGTTCTTC. Protein sequence: CAWSQVEQFF.

J is TRBJ1-3 and V is TRBV7-2; unclear D gene. V was shortened by 6 bases and J by 1 base, with 13 bases between the two germline ends. The CDR3 has 15 residues. Per the germline V gene, CDR1 is SGHTA and CDR2 is FQGNSA. Here the CDR3 reads CASSQRGTSGNTIYF. In DNA form, the CDR3 reads TGTGCCAGCAGTCAGAGAGGCACGTCTGGAAACACCATATATTTT.

The chain carries TRBV7-9 and TRBJ2-1; 7 bases align to TRBD2. J gave up 9 bases and V 5 bases, and 7 bases lay outside the gene matches. The germline V gene encodes CDR1 SEHNR and CDR2 FQNEAQ (reference sequence). This CDR3 has 13 amino acids. The CDR3 DNA is TGTGCCAGCAGCCCCCGGGGGGAATCTGAGCAGTTCTTC. Protein product: CASSPRGESEQFF.

The genes are TRBV10-3 and TRBJ1-1, with 8 bases that match TRBD1. Trimming removed 5 bases from V and 6 bases from J; junction bases left unmatched: 11. Germline V CDR1 and CDR2: ENHRY, SYGVKD. The CDR3 covers 15 residues. CDR3 sequence: CAISKNPGQGAEAFF. Here the CDR3 DNA reads TGTGCCATCAGTAAAAACCCCGGACAGGGCGCTGAAGCTTTCTTT.

The rearrangement uses TRBV5-1 and TRBJ1-3; no reliable D call. Germline CDR1 SGHRS, CDR2 YFSETQ. The V end lost 0 bases, the J end lost 0 bases, and 10 bases lay between the germline ends. This CDR3 region has 16 residues. CDR3 region: CASSLDQSHSGNTIYF. CDR3 coding DNA: TGCGCCAGCAGCTTGGACCAGTCCCACTCTGGAAACACCATATATTTT. Full variable domain (missing parts from reference TRBV5-1 and TRBJ1-3): KAGVTQTPRYLIKTRGQQVTLSCSPISGHRSVSWYQQTPGQGLQFLFEYFSETQRNKGNFPGRFSGRQFSNSRSEMNVSTLELGDSALYLCASSLDQSHSGNTIYFGEGSWLTVV.

The genes are TRBV5-1 and TRBJ1-2; D call uncertain. V dropped 4 bases and J dropped 4 bases, with 14 bases sitting between them. The CDR3 has 14 amino acids. Germline values: CDR1 SGHRS, CDR2 YFSETQ. The CDR3 nucleotides are TGCGCCAGCAGCCCTCAAACAGACGGCTATGGCTACACCTTC. Amino acids: CASSPQTDGYGYTF. The full variable domain, with the rest looked up from reference TRBV5-1 and TRBJ1-2, is KAGVTQTPRYLIKTRGQQVTLSCSPISGHRSVSWYQQTPGQGLQFLFEYFSETQRNKGNFPGRFSGRQFSNSRSEMNVSTLELGDSALYLCASSPQTDGYGYTFGSGTRLTVV.

This clone has a single count. The chain uses TRBV9 and TRBJ2-7; the D gene is possibly TRBD2 (5 bases). This CDR3 is built from 12 residues. The germline V gene has CDR1 SGDLS and CDR2 YYNGEE. The V end lost 2 bases, the J end lost 6 bases, and 9 bases lay between the germline ends. CDR3 region: CASSVPRVEQYF. In DNA, the CDR3 is TGTGCCAGCAGCGTCCCGCGGGTCGAGCAGTACTTC.

This clone showed up just a few times. The rearrangement joins TRBV6-6 to TRBJ1-1, with D uncertain. This CDR3 contains 11 residues. V dropped 4 bases and J dropped 2 bases, with 2 bases sitting between them. CDR1 is MNHNY and CDR2 is SVGAGI in the germline V gene (reference sequence). The CDR3 DNA follows: TGTGCCAGCAGTTCTAACACTGAAGCTTTCTTT. Translated, it gives CASSSNTEAFF.